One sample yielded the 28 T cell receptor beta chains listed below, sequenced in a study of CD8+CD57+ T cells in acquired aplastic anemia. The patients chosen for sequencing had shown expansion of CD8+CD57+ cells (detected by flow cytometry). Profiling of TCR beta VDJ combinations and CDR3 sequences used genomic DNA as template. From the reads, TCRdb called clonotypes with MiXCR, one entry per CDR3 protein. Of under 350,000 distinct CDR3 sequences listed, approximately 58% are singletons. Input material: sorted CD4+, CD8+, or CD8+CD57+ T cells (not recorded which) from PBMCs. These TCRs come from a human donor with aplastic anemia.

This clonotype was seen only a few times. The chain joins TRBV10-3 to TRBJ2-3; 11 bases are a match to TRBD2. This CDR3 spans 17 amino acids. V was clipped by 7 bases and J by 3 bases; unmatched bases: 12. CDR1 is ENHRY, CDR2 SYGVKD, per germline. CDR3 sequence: CAIMRNAGTSGTDTQYF. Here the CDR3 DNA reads TGTGCCATCATGAGAAATGCCGGGACTAGCGGAACAGATACGCAGTATTTT.

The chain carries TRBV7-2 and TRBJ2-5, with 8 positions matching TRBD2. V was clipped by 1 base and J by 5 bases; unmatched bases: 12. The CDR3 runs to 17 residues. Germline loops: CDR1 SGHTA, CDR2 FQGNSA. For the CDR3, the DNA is TGTGCCAGCAGCTTAGAAGGGTTAGCGGGGCCCGGGGAGACCCAGTACTTC. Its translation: CASSLEGLAGPGETQYF.

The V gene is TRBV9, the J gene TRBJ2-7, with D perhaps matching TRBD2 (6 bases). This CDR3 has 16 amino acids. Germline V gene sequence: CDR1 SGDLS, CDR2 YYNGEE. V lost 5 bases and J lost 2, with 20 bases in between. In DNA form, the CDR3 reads TGTGCCAGCAGGCCCTTGGGGGGTTGGGGGACCTACGAGCAGTACTTC. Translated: CASRPLGGWGTYEQYF.

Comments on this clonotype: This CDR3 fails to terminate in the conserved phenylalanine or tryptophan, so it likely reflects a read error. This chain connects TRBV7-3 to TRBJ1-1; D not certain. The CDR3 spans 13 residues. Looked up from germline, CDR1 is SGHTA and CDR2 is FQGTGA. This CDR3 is CARSLTYETEAFS. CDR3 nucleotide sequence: TGTGCCAGAAGCTTAACCTACGAAACTGAAGCTTTCTCT.

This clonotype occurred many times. The DNA for the CDR3 is TGCAGTGCTATTGACCGCTACGAGCAGTACTTC. Protein sequence: CSAIDRYEQYF. This chain joins TRBV20-1 and TRBJ2-7; unclear D gene. V shed 4 bases and J shed 3 bases, with 7 bases lying between them. CDR3 length: 11 residues. Germline lookup yields CDR1 DFQATT and CDR2 SNEGSKA (reference sequence).

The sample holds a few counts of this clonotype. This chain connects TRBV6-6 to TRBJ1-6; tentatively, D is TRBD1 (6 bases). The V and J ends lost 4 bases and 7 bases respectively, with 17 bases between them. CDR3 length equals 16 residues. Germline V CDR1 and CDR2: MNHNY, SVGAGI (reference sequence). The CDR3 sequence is CASSSAGGARNSPLHF. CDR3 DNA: TGTGCCAGCAGTTCCGCCGGGGGGGCAAGGAATTCACCCCTCCACTTT.

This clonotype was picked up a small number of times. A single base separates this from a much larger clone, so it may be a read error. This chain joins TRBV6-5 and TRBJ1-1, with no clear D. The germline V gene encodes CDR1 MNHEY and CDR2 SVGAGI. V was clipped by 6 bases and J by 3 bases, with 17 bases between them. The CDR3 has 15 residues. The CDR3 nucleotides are TGTGCCAGCAGCTCCCCCGCCCGAAGGCACACTGAAGCTTTCTTT. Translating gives CASSSPARRHTEAFF.

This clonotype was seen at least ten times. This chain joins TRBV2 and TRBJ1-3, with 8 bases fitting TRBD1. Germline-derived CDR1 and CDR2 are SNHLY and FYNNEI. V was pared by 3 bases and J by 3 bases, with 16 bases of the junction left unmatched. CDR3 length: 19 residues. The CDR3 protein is CASSDRVLWDRRYGNTIYF. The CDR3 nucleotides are TGTGCCAGCAGTGATAGGGTCCTTTGGGACAGGAGATATGGAAACACCATATATTTT.

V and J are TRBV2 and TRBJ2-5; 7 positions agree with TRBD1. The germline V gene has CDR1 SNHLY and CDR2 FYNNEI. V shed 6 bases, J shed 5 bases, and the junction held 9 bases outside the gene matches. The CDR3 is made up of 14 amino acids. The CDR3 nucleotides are TGTGCCAGCAGGGAAACCGGGACAGCCGAGACCCAGTACTTC. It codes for CASRETGTAETQYF.

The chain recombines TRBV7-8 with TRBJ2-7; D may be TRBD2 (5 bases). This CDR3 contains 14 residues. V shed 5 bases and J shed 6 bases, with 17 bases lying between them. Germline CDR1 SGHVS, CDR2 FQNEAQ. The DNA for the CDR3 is TGTGCCAGCAGCATCCCGGGGTCGCTACCCGAGCAGTACTTC. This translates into CASSIPGSLPEQYF.

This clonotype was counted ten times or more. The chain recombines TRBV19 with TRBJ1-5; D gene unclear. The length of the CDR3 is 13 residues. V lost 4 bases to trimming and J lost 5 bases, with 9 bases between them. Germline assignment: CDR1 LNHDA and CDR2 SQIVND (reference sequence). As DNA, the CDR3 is TGTGCCAGTAGTAAGATGAGGGATCAGCCCCAGCATTTT. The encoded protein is CASSKMRDQPQHF.

CDR3 sequence: CASSPGTGDGSPLHF. The CDR3 bases are TGTGCCAGCAGCCCAGGGACAGGGGATGGGTCACCCCTCCACTTT. This chain links TRBV7-9 with TRBJ1-6, with TRBD1 matching 10 bases. The V segment lost 5 bases and the J segment 10 bases; nucleotides outside the gene matches: 8. The CDR3 length is 15 residues. Per the germline V gene, CDR1 is SEHNR and CDR2 is FQNEAQ (reference sequence).

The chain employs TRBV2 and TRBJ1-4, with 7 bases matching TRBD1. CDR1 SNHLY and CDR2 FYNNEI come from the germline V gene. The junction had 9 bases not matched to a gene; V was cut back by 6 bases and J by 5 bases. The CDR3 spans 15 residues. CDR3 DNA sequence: TGTGCCAGCAGAATCACAGGGGTGGGGAATGAAAAACTGTTTTTT. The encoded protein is CASRITGVGNEKLFF.

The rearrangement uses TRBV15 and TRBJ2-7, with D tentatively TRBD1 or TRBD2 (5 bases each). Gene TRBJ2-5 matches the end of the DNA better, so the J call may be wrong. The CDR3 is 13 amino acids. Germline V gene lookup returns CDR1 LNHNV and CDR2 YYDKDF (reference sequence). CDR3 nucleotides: TGTGCCACCACACGGGGCGGTGTGGAGACCCAGTACTTC. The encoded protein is CATTRGGVETQYF.

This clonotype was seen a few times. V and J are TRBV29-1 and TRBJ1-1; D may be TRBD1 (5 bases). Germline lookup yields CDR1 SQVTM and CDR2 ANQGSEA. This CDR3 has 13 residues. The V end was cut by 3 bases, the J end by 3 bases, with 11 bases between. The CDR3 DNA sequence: TGCAGCGTTGATTCAGGGAGGGACACTGAAGCTTTCTTT. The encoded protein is CSVDSGRDTEAFF. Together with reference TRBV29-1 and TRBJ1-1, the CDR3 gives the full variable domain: SAVISQKPSRDICQRGTSLTIQCQVDSQVTMMFWYRQQPGQSLTLIATANQGSEATYESGFVIDKFPISRPNLTFSTLTVSNMSPEDSSIYLCSVDSGRDTEAFFGQGTRLTVV.

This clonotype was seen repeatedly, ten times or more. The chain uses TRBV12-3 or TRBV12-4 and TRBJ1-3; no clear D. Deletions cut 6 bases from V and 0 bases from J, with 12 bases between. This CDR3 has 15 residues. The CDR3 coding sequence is TGTGCCAGCAGCCCGGACCTAATCTCTGGAAACACCATATATTTT. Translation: CASSPDLISGNTIYF.

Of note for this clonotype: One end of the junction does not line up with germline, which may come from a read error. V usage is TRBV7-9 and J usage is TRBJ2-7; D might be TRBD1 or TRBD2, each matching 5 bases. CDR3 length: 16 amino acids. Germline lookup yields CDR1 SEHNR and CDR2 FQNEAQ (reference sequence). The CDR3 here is CASSFLVGAQGNEQYF. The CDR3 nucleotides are TGTGCCAGCAGCTTCCTAGTGGGAGCCCAGGGTAACGAGCAGTACTTT. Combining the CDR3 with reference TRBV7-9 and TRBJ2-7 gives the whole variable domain DTGVSQNPRHKITKRGQNVTFRCDPISEHNRLYWYRQTLGQGPEFLTYFQNEAQLEKSRLLSDRFSAERPKGSFSTLEIQRTEQGDSAMYLCASSFLVGAQGNEQYFGPGTRLTVT.

This CDR3 is CASSPPRQDRLYNEQFF. In DNA, the CDR3 is TGTGCCAGCAGCCCCCCTCGACAGGACCGGCTATACAATGAGCAGTTCTTC. The rearrangement joins TRBV9 to TRBJ2-1, with D maybe TRBD1 (6 bases). CDR1 SGDLS and CDR2 YYNGEE come from the germline V gene. This CDR3 is 17 amino acids long. V dropped 4 bases and J dropped 4 bases, with 21 bases sitting between them.

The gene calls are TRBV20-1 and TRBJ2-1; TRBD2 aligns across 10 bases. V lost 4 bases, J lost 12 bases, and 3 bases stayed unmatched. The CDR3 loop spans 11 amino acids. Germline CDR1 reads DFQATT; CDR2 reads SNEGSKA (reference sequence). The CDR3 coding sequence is TGCAGTGCTAAGGGGACTAGCGCGCAGTTCTTC. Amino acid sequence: CSAKGTSAQFF.

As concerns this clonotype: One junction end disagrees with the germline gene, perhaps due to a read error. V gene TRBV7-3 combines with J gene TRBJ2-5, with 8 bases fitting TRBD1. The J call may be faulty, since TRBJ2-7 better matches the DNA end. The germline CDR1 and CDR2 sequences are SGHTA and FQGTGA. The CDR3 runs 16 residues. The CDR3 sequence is CASSQVSGTGSYEQYF. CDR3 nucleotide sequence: TGCGCCAGCAGCCAAGTTTCCGGGACAGGCTCCTACGAGCAGTACTTC.

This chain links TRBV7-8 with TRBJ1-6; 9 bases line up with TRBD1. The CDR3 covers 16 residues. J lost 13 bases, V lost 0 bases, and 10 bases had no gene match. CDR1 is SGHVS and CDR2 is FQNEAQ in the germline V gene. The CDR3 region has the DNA TGTGCCAGCAGCTTAGCTTCCCCGGGACAGGGCCATCCCCTCCACTTT. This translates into CASSLASPGQGHPLHF.

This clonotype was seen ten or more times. CDR3 bases: TGCAGTGCCAGGACAGGGAGTAACTATGGCTACACCTTC. Its translation is CSARTGSNYGYTF. The chain joins TRBV20-1 to TRBJ1-2, with 8 bases lining up with TRBD1. The germline V gene has CDR1 DFQATT and CDR2 SNEGSKA (reference sequence). The V gene end was trimmed by 6 bases and the J gene end by 1 base; junction bases not matched to a gene: 4. The CDR3 has 13 amino acids.

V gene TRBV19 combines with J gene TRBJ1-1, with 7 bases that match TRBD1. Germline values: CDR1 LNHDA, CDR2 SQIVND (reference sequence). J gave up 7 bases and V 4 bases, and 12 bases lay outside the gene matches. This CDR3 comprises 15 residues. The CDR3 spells CASSNRQGGSGEAFF. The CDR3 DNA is TGTGCCAGTAGTAACCGACAGGGCGGGTCGGGTGAAGCTTTCTTT.

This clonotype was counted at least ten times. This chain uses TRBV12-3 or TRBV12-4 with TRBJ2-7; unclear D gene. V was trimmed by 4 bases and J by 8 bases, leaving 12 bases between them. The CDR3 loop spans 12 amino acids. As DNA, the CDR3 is TGTGCCAGCAGTTCCGACCGTATCCAGCAGTACTTC. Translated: CASSSDRIQQYF.

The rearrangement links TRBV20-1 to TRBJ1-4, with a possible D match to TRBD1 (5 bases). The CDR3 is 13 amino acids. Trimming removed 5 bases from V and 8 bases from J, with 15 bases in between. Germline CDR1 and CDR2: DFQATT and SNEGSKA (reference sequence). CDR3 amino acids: CSAQAGQGEKLFF. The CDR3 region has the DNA TGCAGTGCTCAAGCGGGGCAAGGAGAAAAACTGTTTTTT.

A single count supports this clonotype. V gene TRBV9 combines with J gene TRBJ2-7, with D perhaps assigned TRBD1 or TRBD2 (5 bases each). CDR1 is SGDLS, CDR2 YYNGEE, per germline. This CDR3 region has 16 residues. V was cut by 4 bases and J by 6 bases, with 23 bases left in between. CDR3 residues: CASSQEWTLLGAEQYF. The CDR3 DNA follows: TGTGCCAGCAGCCAAGAATGGACACTCCTCGGGGCCGAGCAGTACTTC.

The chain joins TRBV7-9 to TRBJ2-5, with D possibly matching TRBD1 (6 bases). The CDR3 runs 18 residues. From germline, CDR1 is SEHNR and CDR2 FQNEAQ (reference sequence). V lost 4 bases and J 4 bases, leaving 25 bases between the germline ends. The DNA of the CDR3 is TGTGCCAGCAGCTCACCCTATCGGACAGATTGGGCAAGAGAGACCCAGTACTTC. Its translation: CASSSPYRTDWARETQYF. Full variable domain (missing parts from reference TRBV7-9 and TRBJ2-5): DTGVSQNPRHKITKRGQNVTFRCDPISEHNRLYWYRQTLGQGPEFLTYFQNEAQLEKSRLLSDRFSAERPKGSFSTLEIQRTEQGDSAMYLCASSSPYRTDWARETQYFGPGTRLLVL.

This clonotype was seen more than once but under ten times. The CDR3 protein is CASSLGTGDSPLHF. CDR3 DNA: TGTGCCAGCAGCTTAGGGACAGGGGATTCACCCCTCCACTTT. The chain has TRBV7-3 and TRBJ1-6; 10 nucleotides align to TRBD1. The CDR3 spans 14 residues. Trimming removed 2 bases from V and 8 bases from J; junction bases left unmatched: 0. Germline V gives CDR1 SGHTA, CDR2 FQGTGA.